Included here is one T cell receptor (beta chain) sequence, with context. Trimming cost V 1 base and J 6 bases; bases outside gene matches: 10. The V gene's germline CDR1 is MGHDK and CDR2 SYGVNS. This CDR3 has 17 amino acids. This entry belongs to a study of T cells in Graves' hyperthyroidism and ophthalmopathy. Amplification targeted TCR beta CDR3 regions from RNA transcripts. In the first-round RT-PCR of the TCR CDR3, the HTBI primer set was used. TCRdb fed the multiplex PCR reads into MiXCR, producing one record per CDR3 protein. Here the sample spans a few hundred thousand distinct CDR3 sequences, about 15% being singletons.

The gene calls are TRBV25-1 and TRBJ2-3; 10 bases map to TRBD2. The origin of this receptor is a woman aged 40 to 50 with Graves' hyperthyroidism. The sequencing sample was made of blood. CDR3 protein: CASSESSLAGVADTQYF. In DNA, the CDR3 is TGTGCCAGCAGTGAATCGAGTCTAGCGGGAGTCGCGGATACGCAGTATTTT.